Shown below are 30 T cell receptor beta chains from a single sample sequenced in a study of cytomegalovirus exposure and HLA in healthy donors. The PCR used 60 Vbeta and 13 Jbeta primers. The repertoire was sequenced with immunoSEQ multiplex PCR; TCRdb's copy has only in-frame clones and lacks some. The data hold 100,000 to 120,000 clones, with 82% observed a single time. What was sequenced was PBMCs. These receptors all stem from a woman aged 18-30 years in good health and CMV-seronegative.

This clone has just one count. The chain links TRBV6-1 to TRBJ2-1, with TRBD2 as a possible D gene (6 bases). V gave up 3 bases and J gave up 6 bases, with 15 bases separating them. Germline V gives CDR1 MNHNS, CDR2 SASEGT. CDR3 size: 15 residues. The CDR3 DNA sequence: TGTGCCAGCAGTGAGGAGGATGGCGGGACCAATGAGCAGTTCTTC. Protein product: CASSEEDGGTNEQFF.

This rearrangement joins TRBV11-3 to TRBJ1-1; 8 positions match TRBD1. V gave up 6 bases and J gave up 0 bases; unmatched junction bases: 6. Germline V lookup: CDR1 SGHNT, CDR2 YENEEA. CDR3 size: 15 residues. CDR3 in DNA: TGTGCCAGCAGTCACACAGGGGGTCTGAACACTGAAGCTTTCTTT. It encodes CASSHTGGLNTEAFF.

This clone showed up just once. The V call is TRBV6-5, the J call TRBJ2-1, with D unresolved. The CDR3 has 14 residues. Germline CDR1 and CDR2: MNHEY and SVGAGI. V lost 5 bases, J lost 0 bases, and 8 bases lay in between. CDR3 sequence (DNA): TGTGCCAGCAGTCCTCTGAGCTCCTACAATGAGCAGTTCTTC. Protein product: CASSPLSSYNEQFF.

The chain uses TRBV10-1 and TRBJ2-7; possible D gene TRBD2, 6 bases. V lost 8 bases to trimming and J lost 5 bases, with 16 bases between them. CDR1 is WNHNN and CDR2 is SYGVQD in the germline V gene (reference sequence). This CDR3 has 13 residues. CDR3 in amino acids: CASRGRFRHEQYV. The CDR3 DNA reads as TGCGCCAGCCGGGGGAGGTTTCGTCACGAGCAGTACGTC.

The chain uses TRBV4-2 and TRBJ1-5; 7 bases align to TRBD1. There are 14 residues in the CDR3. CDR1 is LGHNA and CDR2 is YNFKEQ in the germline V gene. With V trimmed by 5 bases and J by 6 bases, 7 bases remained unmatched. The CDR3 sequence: CASSGTGAGQPQHF. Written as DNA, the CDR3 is TGTGCCAGCAGCGGAACAGGGGCGGGTCAGCCCCAGCATTTT.

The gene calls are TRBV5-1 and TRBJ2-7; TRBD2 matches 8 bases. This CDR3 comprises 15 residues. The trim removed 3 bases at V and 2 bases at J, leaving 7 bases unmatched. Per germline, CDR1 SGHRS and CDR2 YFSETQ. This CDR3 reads CASSWEPSGPYEQYF. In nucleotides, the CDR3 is TGCGCCAGCAGCTGGGAACCTAGCGGGCCCTACGAGCAGTACTTC.

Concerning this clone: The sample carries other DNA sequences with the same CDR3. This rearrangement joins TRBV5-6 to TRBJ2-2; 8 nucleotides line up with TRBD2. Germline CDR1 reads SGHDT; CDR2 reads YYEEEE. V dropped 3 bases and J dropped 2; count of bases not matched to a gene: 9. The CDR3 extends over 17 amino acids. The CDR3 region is CASSSLGREGNTGELFF. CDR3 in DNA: TGTGCCAGCAGCTCCCTCGGACGGGAGGGCAACACCGGGGAGCTGTTTTTT.

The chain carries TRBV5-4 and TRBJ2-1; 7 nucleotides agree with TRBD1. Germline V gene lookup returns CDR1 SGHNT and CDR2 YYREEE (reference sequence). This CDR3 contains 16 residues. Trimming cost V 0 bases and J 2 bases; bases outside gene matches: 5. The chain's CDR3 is CASSLAYQGAYNEQFF. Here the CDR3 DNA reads TGTGCCAGCAGCTTGGCCTACCAGGGGGCCTACAATGAGCAGTTCTTC.

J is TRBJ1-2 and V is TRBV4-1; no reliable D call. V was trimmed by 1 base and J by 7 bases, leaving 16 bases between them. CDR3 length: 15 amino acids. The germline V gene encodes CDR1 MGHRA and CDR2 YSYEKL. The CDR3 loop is CASSQGRGNIAGYTF. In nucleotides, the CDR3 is TGCGCCAGCAGCCAAGGTCGGGGAAACATTGCTGGCTACACCTTC.

Here the CDR3 reads CASSDLGGLSSGANVLTF. CDR3 bases: TGTGCCAGCAGTGACCTCGGGGGGCTGAGCTCTGGGGCCAACGTCCTGACTTTC. The V call is TRBV6-1, the J call TRBJ2-6; possibly TRBD2 for D (7 bases). Germline V gene data show CDR1 as MNHNS and CDR2 as SASEGT. The CDR3 sequence is 18 residues long. The V end lost 3 bases, the J end lost 0 bases, and 15 bases lay between the germline ends.

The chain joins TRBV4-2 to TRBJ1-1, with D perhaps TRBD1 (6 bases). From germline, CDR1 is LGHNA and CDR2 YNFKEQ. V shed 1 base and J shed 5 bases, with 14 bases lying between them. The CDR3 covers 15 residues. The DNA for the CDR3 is TGTGCCAGCAGCCAAGTAAGACAGGTGTGGACTGAAGCTTTCTTT. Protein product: CASSQVRQVWTEAFF.

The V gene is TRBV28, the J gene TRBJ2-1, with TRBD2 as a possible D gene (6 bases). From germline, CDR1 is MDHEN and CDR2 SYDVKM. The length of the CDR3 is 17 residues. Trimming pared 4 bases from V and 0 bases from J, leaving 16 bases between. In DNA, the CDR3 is TGTGCCAGCAGTTCTCCTCGTGGAGGGACCTCCTACAATGAGCAGTTCTTC. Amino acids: CASSSPRGGTSYNEQFF.

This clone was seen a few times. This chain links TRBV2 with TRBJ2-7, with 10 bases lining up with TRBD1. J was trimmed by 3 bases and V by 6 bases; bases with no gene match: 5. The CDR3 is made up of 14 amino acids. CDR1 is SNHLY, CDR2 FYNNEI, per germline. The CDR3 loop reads CASRADRGFYEQYF. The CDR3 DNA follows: TGTGCCAGCAGAGCGGACAGGGGGTTCTACGAGCAGTACTTC.

CDR3 bases: TGTGCCAGCAGTTGCGCAGGGAGGTGGGGGTGCGCCGGGGAGCTGTTTTTT. Protein sequence: CASSCAGRWGCAGELFF. The gene calls are TRBV28 and TRBJ2-2; weak D call: TRBD2 (6 bases). The CDR3 contains 17 residues. In germline, CDR1 is MDHEN, CDR2 SYDVKM. V was clipped by 4 bases and J by 6 bases, with 21 bases between them.

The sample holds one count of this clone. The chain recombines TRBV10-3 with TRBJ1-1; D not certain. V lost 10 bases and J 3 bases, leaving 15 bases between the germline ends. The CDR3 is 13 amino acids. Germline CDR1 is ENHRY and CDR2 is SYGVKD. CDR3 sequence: CATASRGDTEAFF. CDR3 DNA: TGTGCCACTGCATCCCGCGGTGACACTGAAGCTTTCTTT.

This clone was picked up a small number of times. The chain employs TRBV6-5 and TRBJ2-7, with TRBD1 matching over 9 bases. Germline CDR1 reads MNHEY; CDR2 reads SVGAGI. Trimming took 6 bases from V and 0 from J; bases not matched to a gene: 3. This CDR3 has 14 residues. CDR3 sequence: CASRRDRVSYEQYV. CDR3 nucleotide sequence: TGTGCCAGCAGGCGGGACAGGGTCTCCTACGAGCAGTACGTC.

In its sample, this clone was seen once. CDR3 amino acids: CASGCRLWRGAYEQYV. CDR3 nucleotide sequence: TGTGCTAGTGGTTGTCGTTTGTGGCGGGGGGCTTACGAGCAGTACGTC. This rearrangement joins TRBV12-5 to TRBJ2-7, with 8 bases lining up with TRBD2. The CDR3 length is 16 residues. Per the germline V gene, CDR1 is LGHNT and CDR2 is FRNRAP. With V trimmed by 4 bases and J by 4 bases, 12 bases remained unmatched.

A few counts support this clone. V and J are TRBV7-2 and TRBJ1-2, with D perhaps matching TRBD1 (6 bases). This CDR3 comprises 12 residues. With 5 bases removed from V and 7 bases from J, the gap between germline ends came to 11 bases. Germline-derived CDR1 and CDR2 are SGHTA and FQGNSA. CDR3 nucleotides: TGTGCCAGCAGCAAGACAGGCCGTGGCTACACCTTC. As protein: CASSKTGRGYTF.

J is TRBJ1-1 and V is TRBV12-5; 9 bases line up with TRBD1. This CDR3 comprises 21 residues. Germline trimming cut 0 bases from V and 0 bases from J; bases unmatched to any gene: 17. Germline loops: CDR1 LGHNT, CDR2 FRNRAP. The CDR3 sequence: CASGLVLGQGGERRLNTEAFF. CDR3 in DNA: TGTGCTAGTGGTTTGGTTTTGGGACAGGGAGGTGAAAGGAGGTTGAACACTGAAGCTTTCTTT.

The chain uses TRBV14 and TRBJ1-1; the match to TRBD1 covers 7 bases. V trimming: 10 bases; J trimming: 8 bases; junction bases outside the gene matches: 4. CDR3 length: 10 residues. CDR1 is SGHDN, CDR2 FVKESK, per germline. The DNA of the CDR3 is TGTGCCACAGGGACAGCGGAAGCTTTCTTT. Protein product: CATGTAEAFF.

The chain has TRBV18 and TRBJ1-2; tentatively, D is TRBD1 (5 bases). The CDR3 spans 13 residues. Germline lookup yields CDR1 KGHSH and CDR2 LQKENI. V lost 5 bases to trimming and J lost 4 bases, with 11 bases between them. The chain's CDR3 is CASSETAGYGYTF. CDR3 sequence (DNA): TGTGCCAGCTCAGAGACAGCGGGCTATGGCTACACCTTC. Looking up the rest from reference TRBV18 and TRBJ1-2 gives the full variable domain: NAGVMQNPRHLVRRRGQEARLRCSPMKGHSHVYWYRQLPEEGLKFMVYLQKENIIDESGMPKERFSAEFPKEGPSILRIQQVVRGDSAAYFCASSETAGYGYTFGSGTRLTVV.

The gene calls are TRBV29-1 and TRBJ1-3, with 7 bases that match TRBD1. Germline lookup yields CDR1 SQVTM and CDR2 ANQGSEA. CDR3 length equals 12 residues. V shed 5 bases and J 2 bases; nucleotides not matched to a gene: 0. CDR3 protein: CSVQGAGNTIYF. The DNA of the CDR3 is TGCAGCGTTCAGGGGGCTGGAAACACCATATATTTT. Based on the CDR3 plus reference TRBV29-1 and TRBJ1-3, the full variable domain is SAVISQKPSRDICQRGTSLTIQCQVDSQVTMMFWYRQQPGQSLTLIATANQGSEATYESGFVIDKFPISRPNLTFSTLTVSNMSPEDSSIYLCSVQGAGNTIYFGEGSWLTVV.

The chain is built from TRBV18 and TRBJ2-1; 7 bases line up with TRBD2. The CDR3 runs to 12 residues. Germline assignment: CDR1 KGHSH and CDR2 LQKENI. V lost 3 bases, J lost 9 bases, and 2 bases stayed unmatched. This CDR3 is CASSPGGSEQFF. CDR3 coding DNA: TGTGCCAGCTCACCTGGCGGGAGTGAGCAGTTCTTC.

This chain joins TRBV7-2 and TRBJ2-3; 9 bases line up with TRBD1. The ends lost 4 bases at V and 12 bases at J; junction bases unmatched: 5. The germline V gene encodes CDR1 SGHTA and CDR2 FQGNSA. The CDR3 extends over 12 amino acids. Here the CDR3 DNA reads TGTGCCAGCAGCTACCGGGACAGGGACCAGTATTTT. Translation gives CASSYRDRDQYF.

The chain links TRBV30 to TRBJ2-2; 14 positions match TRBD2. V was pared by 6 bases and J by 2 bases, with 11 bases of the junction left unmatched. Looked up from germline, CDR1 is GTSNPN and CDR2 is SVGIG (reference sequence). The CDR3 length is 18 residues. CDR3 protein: CACSPRTSGGLNTGELFF. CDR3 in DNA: TGTGCCTGTTCGCCTCGGACTAGCGGGGGGCTAAACACCGGGGAGCTGTTTTTT. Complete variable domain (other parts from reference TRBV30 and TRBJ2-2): SQTIHQWPATLVQPVGSPLSLECTVEGTSNPNLYWYRQAAGRGLQLLFYSVGIGQISSEVPQNLSASRPQDRQFILSSKKLLLSDSGFYLCACSPRTSGGLNTGELFFGEGSRLTVL.

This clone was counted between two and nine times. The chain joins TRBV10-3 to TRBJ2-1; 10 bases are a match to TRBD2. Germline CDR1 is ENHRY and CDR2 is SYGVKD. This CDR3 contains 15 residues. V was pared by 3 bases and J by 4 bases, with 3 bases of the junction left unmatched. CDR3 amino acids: CAISEGSGRYNEQFF. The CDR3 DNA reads TGTGCCATCAGTGAAGGTAGCGGGAGGTACAATGAGCAGTTCTTC.

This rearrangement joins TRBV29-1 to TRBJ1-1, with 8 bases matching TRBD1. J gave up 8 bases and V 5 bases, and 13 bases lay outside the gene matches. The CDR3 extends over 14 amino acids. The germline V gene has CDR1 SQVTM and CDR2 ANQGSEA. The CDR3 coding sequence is TGCAGCGTTTGGGGGGACAGGTGGAGACCGGAAGCTTTCTTT. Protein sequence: CSVWGDRWRPEAFF.

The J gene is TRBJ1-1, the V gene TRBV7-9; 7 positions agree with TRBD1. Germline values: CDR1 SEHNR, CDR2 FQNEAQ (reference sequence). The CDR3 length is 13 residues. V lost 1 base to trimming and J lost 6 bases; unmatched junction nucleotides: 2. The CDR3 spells CASSLGGGPEAFF. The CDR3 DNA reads TGTGCCAGCAGCTTAGGAGGGGGCCCTGAAGCTTTCTTT.

CDR3 amino acids: CASRFQGTLPTEAFF. In DNA, the CDR3 is TGTGCCAGCAGATTTCAGGGGACGCTGCCCACTGAAGCTTTCTTT. The chain couples TRBV6-5 to TRBJ1-1; D might be TRBD1 (6 bases). V was shortened by 6 bases and J by 4 bases, with 18 bases between the two germline ends. Germline CDR1 MNHEY, CDR2 SVGAGI. There are 15 residues in the CDR3.

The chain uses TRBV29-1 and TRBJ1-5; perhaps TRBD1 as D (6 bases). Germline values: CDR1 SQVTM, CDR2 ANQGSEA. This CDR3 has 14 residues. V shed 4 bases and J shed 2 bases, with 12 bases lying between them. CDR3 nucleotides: TGCAGCGTTGTTGAAGGGGGTGGCAATCAGCCCCAGCATTTT. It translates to CSVVEGGGNQPQHF.